The 11 T cell receptor beta chains listed next were all sequenced from one sample in a study of blood T cell repertoires in COVID-19. TCRdb's copy holds only in-frame clones and misses some; the assay was immunoSEQ multiplex PCR. This table holds nearly 350,000 clones, around nine tenths found once. The specimen sequenced was peripheral blood. These receptors came from a woman between 18 and 30 years old who had recovered from COVID-19.

The V gene is TRBV21-1, the J gene TRBJ1-2. TRBV21-1 is a known pseudogene. The CDR3 totals 13 residues. The CDR3 DNA is TGTGCCACATCCGGGAATATTAACGATGGCTACACCTTC. Translation gives CATSGNINDGYTF.

The genes are TRBV6-2 or TRBV6-3 and TRBJ2-7; D is perhaps TRBD1 (6 bases). The length of the CDR3 is 13 residues. Germline-derived CDR1 and CDR2 are MNHEY and SVGEGT. Trimming took off 2 bases at V and 7 bases at J, with 12 bases between the two ends. The CDR3 protein is CASSYNQGTEQYV. CDR3 nucleotides: TGTGCCAGCAGTTACAATCAGGGGACAGAGCAGTACGTC.

This chain uses TRBV5-1 with TRBJ2-1; D possibly corresponds to TRBD2 (6 bases). V shed 0 bases and J shed 1 base, with 14 bases lying between them. Germline V lookup: CDR1 SGHRS, CDR2 YFSETQ. The CDR3 runs to 17 residues. The DNA of the CDR3 is TGCGCCAGCAGCTTGGGGCTTCGCGGGGATTCCTACAATGAGCAGTTCTTC. It codes for CASSLGLRGDSYNEQFF.

V is TRBV6-2 or TRBV6-3 and J is TRBJ1-3; D not resolved. V was trimmed by 5 bases and J by 0 bases, leaving 14 bases between them. The CDR3 is 16 amino acids. Germline lookup yields CDR1 MNHEY and CDR2 SVGEGT. CDR3 loop: CASSLTRHRSGNTIYF. CDR3 nucleotides: TGTGCCAGCAGTCTCACTCGACATCGCTCTGGAAACACCATATATTTT.

V gene TRBV5-4 combines with J gene TRBJ2-1; D is possibly TRBD1 (5 bases). Germline CDR1 and CDR2: SGHNT and YYREEE (reference sequence). This CDR3 has 13 amino acids. The V and J ends lost 6 bases and 0 bases respectively, with 7 bases between them. As DNA, the CDR3 is TGTGCCAGCATCAGGGCCTCCTACAATGAGCAGTTCTTC. Protein sequence: CASIRASYNEQFF.

The gene calls are TRBV5-6 and TRBJ1-4; 7 bases are shared with TRBD1. CDR3 length: 15 residues. Losses at the gene ends were 4 bases for V and 7 bases for J; bases not matched to a gene: 10. Germline CDR1 reads SGHDT; CDR2 reads YYEEEE. CDR3 sequence reads: CASSRLPRGREKLFF. In DNA, the CDR3 is TGTGCCAGCAGCCGCCTGCCGAGGGGGCGTGAAAAACTGTTTTTT.

V usage is TRBV2 and J usage is TRBJ1-1; D might be TRBD1 (5 bases). The germline CDR1 and CDR2 sequences are SNHLY and FYNNEI. CDR3 length: 13 amino acids. Trimming removed 7 bases at V and 5 bases at J, with 14 bases between. DNA of the CDR3: TGTGCCAGCACCTGGGGGGGGGAGACTGAAGCTTTCTTT. It encodes CASTWGGETEAFF.

The chain has TRBV10-3 and TRBJ2-7, with 10 bases aligning to TRBD1. CDR1 and CDR2 from the germline V gene are ENHRY and SYGVKD. Trimming removed 9 bases from V and 4 bases from J; junction bases left unmatched: 3. This CDR3 comprises 12 residues. CDR3 nucleotides: TGTGCCATAGGGACAGGGGATTACGAGCAGTACGTC. Its translation: CAIGTGDYEQYV.

The CDR3: CASSLTQGEKLFF. Written as DNA, the CDR3 is TGTGCCAGCAGCCTCACCCAGGGGGAAAAACTGTTTTTT. The rearrangement links TRBV7-9 to TRBJ1-4, with a tentative D call TRBD1 (6 bases). CDR3 size: 13 residues. Looked up from germline, CDR1 is SEHNR and CDR2 is FQNEAQ (reference sequence). V dropped 5 bases and J dropped 8 bases, with 12 bases sitting between them.

The V gene is TRBV2, the J gene TRBJ1-5; weak D call: TRBD1 (5 bases). Trimming stripped 6 bases from V and 3 bases from J, with 9 bases between. Germline V lookup: CDR1 SNHLY, CDR2 FYNNEI. CDR3 length: 13 residues. The CDR3 sequence: CASRQGFNQPQHF. In DNA, the CDR3 is TGTGCCAGCAGGCAGGGTTTCAATCAGCCCCAGCATTTT.

The CDR3 nucleotides read TGTGCCAGTATCGACAGGGTGAGGGAGCAGTACGTC. Protein: CASIDRVREQYV. The gene calls are TRBV19 and TRBJ2-7; 7 nucleotides align to TRBD1. This CDR3 is built from 12 residues. J lost 7 bases, V lost 7 bases, and 7 bases had no gene match. Germline lookup yields CDR1 LNHDA and CDR2 SQIVND (reference sequence).